Presented here are 26 T cell receptor beta chains from one specimen sequenced in a study of T cell repertoires in cytomegalovirus infection. MiXCR, run by TCRdb on the reads, gives a single entry per CDR3 protein. The sample contains some 900,000 distinct CDR3 sequences, approximately 32% of which appear only once. For these receptors, no antigen is known. Sample: cultured CD8+ T cells from PBMCs, taken from culture after CMV antigen stimulation. The receptors stem from a human donor in good health (CMV status not recorded). Some clones in this sample may be carry-over from other donors' samples.

This clonotype was seen a handful of times. The V and J genes are TRBV7-8 and TRBJ1-5, with 7 bases that match TRBD1. Germline values: CDR1 SGHVS, CDR2 FQNEAQ. The CDR3 sequence is 14 residues long. V shed 5 bases, J shed 5 bases, and the junction held 6 bases outside the gene matches. The CDR3 bases are TGTGCCAGCAGCACCTACAGGGGCGATCAGCCCCAGCATTTT. It encodes CASSTYRGDQPQHF.

V and J are TRBV28 and TRBJ2-7; tentative D call: TRBD1 (6 bases). CDR1 MDHEN and CDR2 SYDVKM come from the germline V gene. Trimming removed 5 bases from V and 4 bases from J, with 18 bases in between. The CDR3 consists of 15 residues. The CDR3 region has the DNA TGTGCCAGCAGTCCTCAGGGGCCTCCCGTGTACGAGCAGTACGTC. Translating it yields CASSPQGPPVYEQYV.

V is TRBV9 and J is TRBJ1-2; D is unclear. The germline V gene has CDR1 SGDLS and CDR2 YYNGEE. Trimming took 4 bases from V and 1 from J, leaving 11 bases between them. The CDR3 loop spans 14 amino acids. The CDR3 DNA reads TGTGCCAGCAGCCCCCAAATGGGTAACTATGGCTACACCTTC. Translation: CASSPQMGNYGYTF.

This clonotype was seen more than once but under ten times. The chain combines TRBV7-9 with TRBJ1-2; 8 bases are shared with TRBD1. Germline V gene lookup returns CDR1 SEHNR and CDR2 FQNEAQ (reference sequence). CDR3 length: 15 residues. V gave up 4 bases and J gave up 8 bases; unmatched junction bases: 12. The CDR3: CASSSGGVGVEGYTF. CDR3 sequence (DNA): TGTGCCAGCAGCTCAGGGGGCGTCGGAGTCGAGGGCTACACCTTC.

This clonotype came up a few times. V gene TRBV7-9 combines with J gene TRBJ2-5; D is perhaps TRBD1 or TRBD2 (5 bases each). Trimming pared 0 bases from V and 1 base from J, leaving 12 bases between. Per germline, CDR1 SEHNR and CDR2 FQNEAQ (reference sequence). The CDR3 runs to 16 residues. In DNA, the CDR3 is TGTGCCAGCAGCTTAGCGGGTCGGGACGGCCAAGAGACCCAGTACTTC. Translation gives CASSLAGRDGQETQYF.

V and J are TRBV6-1 and TRBJ2-1; TRBD1 matches at 8 bases. CDR3 size: 17 residues. J lost 4 bases, V lost 4 bases, and 12 bases had no gene match. Germline V gene lookup returns CDR1 MNHNS and CDR2 SASEGT. This CDR3 reads CASSGGWGDRPYNEQFF. The CDR3 region has the DNA TGTGCCAGCAGTGGGGGCTGGGGGGACAGGCCGTACAATGAGCAGTTCTTC.

This clonotype has a single count. This rearrangement joins TRBV20-1 to TRBJ2-7; TRBD1 agrees at 7 bases. V lost 0 bases, J lost 3 bases, and 8 bases stayed unmatched. Germline V gives CDR1 DFQATT, CDR2 SNEGSKA (reference sequence). The CDR3 has 15 amino acids. The CDR3: CSAREPGTADYEQYF. CDR3 nucleotides: TGCAGTGCTAGAGAACCCGGGACAGCAGACTACGAGCAGTACTTC.

This clonotype showed up just a few times. This chain connects TRBV12-5 to TRBJ2-1, with 10 bases that match TRBD2. CDR3 length: 16 amino acids. J was trimmed by 4 bases and V by 4 bases; bases with no gene match: 7. Germline V gives CDR1 LGHNT, CDR2 FRNRAP. The CDR3 sequence: CASGWGVAGGYNEQFF. For the CDR3, the DNA is TGTGCTAGTGGTTGGGGTGTAGCGGGGGGATACAATGAGCAGTTCTTC.

This clonotype was found a few times. The V gene is TRBV6-1, the J gene TRBJ1-6; D is ambiguous. Germline loops: CDR1 MNHNS, CDR2 SASEGT. This CDR3 comprises 14 residues. With 10 bases removed from V and 6 bases from J, the gap between germline ends came to 16 bases. CDR3 nucleotide sequence: TGTGCCACTTATGTATTCACAGTTAATTCACCCCTCCACTTT. It is translated as CATYVFTVNSPLHF.

This clonotype was seen a single time. This chain joins TRBV6-7 and TRBJ2-1; no reliable D call. TRBV6-7 is an open reading frame, and its role is uncertain. The CDR3 contains 14 residues. The germline V and J ends were trimmed by 0 bases and 5 bases, with 8 bases remaining between them. The CDR3 nucleotides read TGTGCCAGCAGTTACTCGACACTGCACAATGAGCAGTTCTTC. Encoded protein: CASSYSTLHNEQFF.

This clonotype came up many times. V and J are TRBV7-9 and TRBJ2-2; TRBD1 agrees at 7 bases. Germline V lookup: CDR1 SEHNR, CDR2 FQNEAQ (reference sequence). Germline trimming cut 8 bases from V and 4 bases from J; bases unmatched to any gene: 10. The CDR3 is made up of 15 amino acids. The CDR3 region is CASWGTGEPTGELFF. In DNA, the CDR3 is TGTGCCAGCTGGGGCACAGGGGAACCCACCGGGGAGCTGTTTTTT.

This clonotype was counted at least ten times. The chain links TRBV6-1 to TRBJ2-1, with 12 bases lining up with TRBD2. Trimming cost V 5 bases and J 0 bases; bases outside gene matches: 5. Germline assignment: CDR1 MNHNS and CDR2 SASEGT. The CDR3 is 17 amino acids. The CDR3 bases are TGTGCCAGCAGTCCAACTAGCGGGGGGTCCTCCTACAATGAGCAGTTCTTC. Protein product: CASSPTSGGSSYNEQFF.

V gene TRBV5-8 combines with J gene TRBJ2-1; the D gene is possibly TRBD2 (5 bases). In germline, CDR1 is SGHTS, CDR2 YDEGEE. This CDR3 is built from 14 residues. The V end was cut by 0 bases, the J end by 9 bases, with 13 bases between. The CDR3 DNA reads TGTGCCAGCAGCTTGGGTCTCGCGGGCGCTGAGCAGTTCTTC. This encodes CASSLGLAGAEQFF.

The table lists this clonotype with a few counts. The chain combines TRBV6-5 with TRBJ2-7; possible D gene TRBD1, 6 bases. This CDR3 spans 14 amino acids. Germline V gives CDR1 MNHEY, CDR2 SVGAGI. Deletions cut 5 bases from V and 1 base from J, with 12 bases between. CDR3 region: CASSLVRGSYEQYF. The CDR3 DNA reads as TGTGCCAGCAGTCTCGTCAGGGGATCCTACGAGCAGTACTTC.

The rearrangement joins TRBV14 to TRBJ2-5; TRBD2 is a possible D gene (6 bases). Germline CDR1 SGHDN, CDR2 FVKESK. This CDR3 spans 16 amino acids. The V end was cut by 4 bases, the J end by 1 base, with 16 bases between. CDR3: CASSRTGGPFQETQYF. DNA for the CDR3: TGTGCCAGCAGCCGGACCGGGGGACCCTTCCAAGAGACCCAGTACTTC.

Many counts were recorded for this clonotype. This rearrangement joins TRBV10-2 to TRBJ2-6, with unresolved D. Germline V lookup: CDR1 WSHSY, CDR2 SAAADI. Trimming stripped 7 bases from V and 0 bases from J, with 4 bases between. The CDR3 has 13 amino acids. CDR3 loop: CASTLSGANVLTF. CDR3 in DNA: TGCGCCAGCACCCTCTCTGGGGCCAACGTCCTGACTTTC.

The rearrangement joins TRBV4-3 to TRBJ2-7, with 8 bases aligning to TRBD2. V shed 4 bases, J shed 5 bases, and the junction held 7 bases outside the gene matches. There are 14 residues in the CDR3. The germline V gene encodes CDR1 LGHNA and CDR2 YSLEER. The CDR3 DNA reads TGCGCCAGCAGCCTAATAGCGGGGTTACACGAGCAGTACGTC. Translation: CASSLIAGLHEQYV.

The V and J genes are TRBV7-6 and TRBJ1-2; TRBD1 matches at 7 bases. From germline, CDR1 is SGHVS and CDR2 FNYEAQ. The V segment lost 5 bases and the J segment 7 bases; nucleotides outside the gene matches: 4. CDR3 length equals 12 residues. CDR3 region: CASSPTGLGYTF. In DNA form, the CDR3 reads TGTGCCAGCAGCCCGACAGGGCTTGGCTACACCTTC.

This chain uses TRBV7-2 with TRBJ2-1; the match to TRBD2 covers 11 bases. Per germline, CDR1 SGHTA and CDR2 FQGNSA. The CDR3 has 15 residues. With V trimmed by 5 bases and J by 8 bases, 8 bases remained unmatched. The CDR3 region has the DNA TGTGCCAGCAGCACCATAGCGGGGGGGAGGGATGAGCAGTTCTTC. Protein sequence: CASSTIAGGRDEQFF.

The chain has TRBV10-3 and TRBJ2-3; 10 bases line up with TRBD2. The CDR3 spans 16 residues. V lost 0 bases and J lost 2; bases outside the gene matches: 2. Germline CDR1 reads ENHRY; CDR2 reads SYGVKD. CDR3 coding DNA: TGTGCCATCAGTGAGTCCAGCGGGGGGGCCACAGATACGCAGTATTTT. Its translation: CAISESSGGATDTQYF.

This clonotype was seen a handful of times. One end of the junction fails to match germline, which may point to a read error. V and J are TRBV7-6 and TRBJ2-4; 7 bases fit TRBD2. Germline CDR1 is SGHVS and CDR2 is FNYEAQ. The CDR3 length is 14 residues. CDR3 sequence reads: CASSLASGKHIQYF. Written as DNA, the CDR3 is TGTGCCAGCAGCCTAGCTAGCGGCAAACACATTCAGTACTTC. Complete variable domain (other parts from reference TRBV7-6 and TRBJ2-4): GAGVSQSPRYKVTKRGQDVALRCDPISGHVSLYWYRQALGQGPEFLTYFNYEAQQDKSGLPNDRFSAERPEGSISTLTIQRTEQRDSAMYRCASSLASGKHIQYFGAGTRLSVL.

This clonotype was counted a single time. At one of its ends the junction is not consistent with the germline gene, which may arise from a read error. The genes are TRBV3-1 and TRBJ1-5; D unclear. The CDR3 loop spans 17 amino acids. Germline lookup yields CDR1 LGHDT and CDR2 YNNKEL (reference sequence). This CDR3 is CVSSPRVPKEDDQPQHF. CDR3 in DNA: TGTGTCAGCAGCCCGAGGGTCCCGAAGGAGGACGATCAGCCCCAGCATTTT.

Only a few counts were recorded for this clonotype. The V call is TRBV2, the J call TRBJ1-1; D might be TRBD1 (5 bases). Germline V gene sequence: CDR1 SNHLY, CDR2 FYNNEI. V lost 6 bases and J lost 1, with 15 bases in between. This CDR3 comprises 15 residues. CDR3: CASRTDLGGNTEAFF. The CDR3 DNA reads TGTGCCAGCAGGACCGACCTGGGGGGGAACACTGAAGCTTTCTTT.

The V call is TRBV29-1, the J call TRBJ2-1, with TRBD2 matching 7 bases. This CDR3 is 13 amino acids long. The V segment lost 2 bases and the J segment 4 bases; nucleotides outside the gene matches: 2. Germline CDR1 SQVTM, CDR2 ANQGSEA. The DNA of the CDR3 is TGCAGCGTTGAAACAGCGGGGTACAATGAGCAGTTCTTC. Translated: CSVETAGYNEQFF.

This clonotype was counted between two and nine times. J is TRBJ2-3 and V is TRBV7-6; 10 nucleotides match TRBD2. After removal of 5 bases from V and 0 bases from J, the junction contained 11 bases not matched to a gene. The CDR3 has 18 residues. Germline CDR1 is SGHVS and CDR2 is FNYEAQ. This CDR3 is CASSTTSGVVSSTDTQYF. In nucleotides, the CDR3 is TGTGCCAGCAGCACAACTAGCGGGGTGGTCTCTAGCACAGATACGCAGTATTTT.

The CDR3 reads CASSIRDRDKNYGYTF. CDR3 in DNA: TGTGCCAGTAGTATCCGGGACAGGGATAAAAACTATGGCTACACCTTC. The chain combines TRBV19 with TRBJ1-2; 9 bases line up with TRBD1. V gave up 3 bases and J gave up 2 bases; unmatched junction bases: 7. The CDR3 covers 16 residues. CDR1 is LNHDA, CDR2 SQIVND, per germline (reference sequence).